The 27 T cell receptor beta chains listed next were all sequenced from one sample in a study of early T cells in non-severe SARS-CoV-2 infection. One entry per CDR3 protein results from TCRdb running MiXCR on the 5' RACE reads. This sample has roughly 56,000 distinct CDR3 sequences, with approximately 8% found just once. The material sequenced was whole blood. The receptor source for this set is an adult who was a healthcare worker with PCR-confirmed SARS-CoV-2 infection or an uninfected control (not recorded which).

The DNA for the CDR3 is TGTGCCAGCAGCTTAGTAGGGACTACCCTGGGTGAGACCCAGTACTTC. Translation gives CASSLVGTTLGETQYF. The genes are TRBV7-8 and TRBJ2-5, with 7 bases identical to TRBD2. Germline V gives CDR1 SGHVS, CDR2 FQNEAQ. The CDR3 consists of 16 residues. V shed 1 base, J shed 5 bases, and the junction held 10 bases outside the gene matches.

This clonotype was found many times. The chain links TRBV12-3 or TRBV12-4 to TRBJ2-3; 8 bases align to TRBD2. With V trimmed by 6 bases and J by 3 bases, 11 bases remained unmatched. The CDR3 has 16 amino acids. This chain's CDR3 is CASSLTSGRGTDTQYF. In DNA, the CDR3 is TGTGCCAGCAGCCTTACTAGCGGTAGAGGGACAGATACGCAGTATTTT.

There are many counts of this clonotype. The rearrangement uses TRBV7-8 and TRBJ1-4; D remains unclear. V lost 0 bases and J lost 6, with 11 bases in between. Germline-derived CDR1 and CDR2 are SGHVS and FQNEAQ. The length of the CDR3 is 15 residues. CDR3 DNA: TGTGCCAGCAGCTTAGCGTGGAGTTCTTATGAAAAACTGTTTTTT. Amino acid sequence: CASSLAWSSYEKLFF. Full variable domain (outside the CDR3, taken from reference TRBV7-8 and TRBJ1-4): GAGVSQSPRYKVAKRGQDVALRCDPISGHVSLFWYQQALGQGPEFLTYFQNEAQLDKSGLPSDRFFAERPEGSVSTLKIQRTQQEDSAVYLCASSLAWSSYEKLFFGSGTQLSVL.

This clonotype was seen only a few times. The chain employs TRBV7-3 and TRBJ1-6, with D hard to call. Germline V gene data show CDR1 as SGHTA and CDR2 as FQGTGA. V gave up 2 bases and J gave up 7 bases, with 9 bases separating them. CDR3 length: 14 residues. CDR3 bases: TGTGCCAGCAGCTTAGACGGACGCAATTCACCCCTCCACTTT. Its translation: CASSLDGRNSPLHF.

J is TRBJ2-7 and V is TRBV6-1, with 9 bases matching TRBD1. Germline CDR1 reads MNHNS; CDR2 reads SASEGT. The CDR3 loop spans 15 amino acids. The trim removed 5 bases at V and 6 bases at J, leaving 11 bases unmatched. CDR3 coding DNA: TGTGCCAGCAGTCTCCGGGACAGGGATTTCGGCGAGCAGTACTTC. Its translation is CASSLRDRDFGEQYF.

This clonotype was found a few times. This chain joins TRBV29-1 and TRBJ1-1; D is possibly TRBD1 (5 bases). V lost 5 bases and J lost 0, with 10 bases in between. Germline V gene sequence: CDR1 SQVTM, CDR2 ANQGSEA. There are 13 residues in the CDR3. The CDR3 region has the DNA TGCAGCGTTTCCAGGGCGCTGAACACTGAAGCTTTCTTT. Protein product: CSVSRALNTEAFF.

This chain joins TRBV29-1 and TRBJ2-1, with unresolved D. The CDR3 runs 11 residues. V was cut by 4 bases and J by 4 bases, with 5 bases left in between. CDR1 is SQVTM, CDR2 ANQGSEA, per germline. The CDR3 nucleotides are TGCAGCGTTGCGGATTACAATGAGCAGTTCTTC. This gives the protein CSVADYNEQFF.

This clonotype has a count of ten or more. The chain links TRBV7-9 to TRBJ2-2; D is uncertain. The CDR3 covers 11 residues. Germline CDR1 SEHNR, CDR2 FQNEAQ (reference sequence). Trimming left V 6 bases short and J 5 bases short, with 4 bases between. In DNA, the CDR3 is TGTGCCAGCAGTTCTACCGGGGAGCTGTTTTTT. This gives the protein CASSSTGELFF.

There are a few counts of this clonotype. The chain combines TRBV12-3 or TRBV12-4 with TRBJ2-6, with no clear D. The length of the CDR3 is 14 residues. V was pared by 4 bases and J by 2 bases, with 6 bases between. The CDR3 nucleotides are TGTGCCAGCAGTTCGGTCCCTGGGGCCAACGTCCTGACTTTC. This sequence encodes CASSSVPGANVLTF.

CDR3 loop: CASALSGMATDTQYF. The CDR3 nucleotides are TGTGCCAGCGCCCTTAGCGGGATGGCAACAGATACGCAGTATTTT. The chain joins TRBV2 to TRBJ2-3, with 8 bases fitting TRBD2. The CDR3 sequence is 15 residues long. Germline V gives CDR1 SNHLY, CDR2 FYNNEI. The V and J ends lost 8 bases and 3 bases, in that order; junction bases with no gene match: 10.

This clonotype was counted many times. V gene TRBV27 combines with J gene TRBJ2-2, with unresolved D. CDR1 is MNHEY, CDR2 SMNVEV, per germline (reference sequence). This CDR3 spans 13 amino acids. Trimming left V 3 bases short and J 7 bases short, with 9 bases between. CDR3 DNA: TGTGCCAGCAGTTTGCGCCGGCTCGGGGAGCTGTTTTTT. Residues: CASSLRRLGELFF.

The V gene is TRBV28, the J gene TRBJ2-1; no firm D call. The V and J ends lost 6 bases and 0 bases respectively, with 12 bases between them. The length of the CDR3 is 15 residues. Germline V gives CDR1 MDHEN, CDR2 SYDVKM. CDR3 DNA sequence: TGTGCCAGCAGACTACTGAGGAGCTCCTACAATGAGCAGTTCTTC. Amino acids: CASRLLRSSYNEQFF.

This chain uses TRBV5-1 with TRBJ1-2; D is unclear. The CDR3 runs to 12 residues. Trimming left V 0 bases short and J 8 bases short, with 8 bases between. Germline-derived CDR1 and CDR2 are SGHRS and YFSETQ. The DNA of the CDR3 is TGCGCCAGCAGCTTGGAAGGGTCGGGCTACACCTTC. Amino acids: CASSLEGSGYTF.

The CDR3 DNA is TGTGCCAGCAGGTGGGACAGGGATAGCACCGGGGAGCTGTTTTTT. Its protein product is CASRWDRDSTGELFF. The chain carries TRBV27 and TRBJ2-2, with 9 bases aligning to TRBD1. After removal of 6 bases from V and 4 bases from J, the junction contained 6 bases not matched to a gene. Germline assignment: CDR1 MNHEY and CDR2 SMNVEV (reference sequence). CDR3 length: 15 residues.

This clonotype was observed at least ten times. The V call is TRBV7-9, the J call TRBJ2-4; the D is unclear. Trimming stripped 3 bases from V and 10 bases from J, with 13 bases between. CDR3 length equals 13 residues. Per the germline V gene, CDR1 is SEHNR and CDR2 is FQNEAQ (reference sequence). Written as DNA, the CDR3 is TGTGCCAGCAGCTTCCTTGATTCCACAATTCAGTACTTC. This codes for CASSFLDSTIQYF.

The chain links TRBV10-3 to TRBJ2-3; D gene unclear. This CDR3 is built from 15 residues. Trimming stripped 0 bases from V and 0 bases from J, with 7 bases between. CDR1 ENHRY and CDR2 SYGVKD come from the germline V gene. The CDR3 sequence is CAISESSGSTDTQYF. CDR3 in DNA: TGTGCCATCAGTGAGTCTTCCGGGAGCACAGATACGCAGTATTTT.

This clonotype was counted only a few times. The chain recombines TRBV28 with TRBJ2-4, with D perhaps TRBD1 (6 bases). V was shortened by 3 bases and J by 4 bases, with 13 bases between the two germline ends. The CDR3 spans 15 residues. Germline CDR1 and CDR2: MDHEN and SYDVKM. The CDR3 loop is CASSFPQGAKNIQYF. In DNA form, the CDR3 reads TGTGCCAGCAGTTTTCCACAGGGTGCTAAAAACATTCAGTACTTC.

V is TRBV2 and J is TRBJ1-6; D possibly corresponds to TRBD1 (5 bases). The CDR3 is 20 amino acids. Trimming removed 2 bases at V and 4 bases at J, with 24 bases between. Germline-derived CDR1 and CDR2 are SNHLY and FYNNEI. CDR3 residues: CASSERAYFGTDFYNSPLHF. DNA of the CDR3: TGTGCCAGCAGTGAACGGGCTTATTTCGGGACCGATTTTTATAATTCACCCCTCCACTTT.

This clonotype has a count of ten or more. This rearrangement joins TRBV12-5 to TRBJ1-4; no clear D gene. Germline V gene data show CDR1 as LGHNT and CDR2 as FRNRAP. Trimming stripped 2 bases from V and 8 bases from J, with 6 bases between. The CDR3 loop spans 12 amino acids. This CDR3 reads CASGLTTEKLFF. The CDR3 bases are TGTGCTAGTGGTTTGACGACAGAAAAACTGTTTTTT.

This clonotype was counted many times. The chain links TRBV7-9 to TRBJ2-3; 8 nucleotides align to TRBD1. Germline CDR1 and CDR2: SEHNR and FQNEAQ (reference sequence). The CDR3 covers 15 residues. J lost 2 bases, V lost 5 bases, and 6 bases had no gene match. CDR3 in amino acids: CASSPDRALTDTQYF. The CDR3 nucleotides read TGTGCCAGCAGCCCGGACAGGGCCCTCACAGATACGCAGTATTTT.

This clonotype was recorded a few times. The gene calls are TRBV2 and TRBJ1-6; D is possibly TRBD1 (6 bases). The CDR3 contains 20 residues. Looked up from germline, CDR1 is SNHLY and CDR2 is FYNNEI. V was shortened by 4 bases and J by 5 bases, with 27 bases between the two germline ends. CDR3 nucleotides: TGTGCCAGCAGTGGAGGTGGTCGGGACACCGCACGGGGCCATAATTCACCCCTCCACTTT. This codes for CASSGGGRDTARGHNSPLHF.

V gene TRBV11-2 combines with J gene TRBJ2-1; 10 bases are a match to TRBD2. The CDR3 sequence is 15 residues long. Germline V CDR1 and CDR2: SGHAT, FQNNGV. J gave up 3 bases and V 5 bases, and 4 bases lay outside the gene matches. The CDR3 protein is CASSPGLASYNEQFF. The CDR3 DNA reads TGTGCCAGCAGCCCGGGACTAGCGAGCTACAATGAGCAGTTCTTC.

This clonotype was picked up a small number of times. The chain joins TRBV18 to TRBJ2-3, with 9 bases that match TRBD2. V lost 0 bases to trimming and J lost 3 bases; unmatched junction nucleotides: 1. Germline V gene data show CDR1 as KGHSH and CDR2 as LQKENI. The CDR3 sequence is 15 residues long. The CDR3 bases are TGTGCCAGCTCACCACCGAGCGGGAGGACAGATACGCAGTATTTT. Its translation is CASSPPSGRTDTQYF. The entire variable domain, with the rest obtained from reference TRBV18 and TRBJ2-3, is as follows: NAGVMQNPRHLVRRRGQEARLRCSPMKGHSHVYWYRQLPEEGLKFMVYLQKENIIDESGMPKERFSAEFPKEGPSILRIQQVVRGDSAAYFCASSPPSGRTDTQYFGPGTRLTVL.

This clonotype was detected many times. This chain uses TRBV10-3 with TRBJ2-1; the match to TRBD1 covers 8 bases. Trimming took 1 base from V and 6 from J; bases not matched to a gene: 5. Germline V gene sequence: CDR1 ENHRY, CDR2 SYGVKD. This CDR3 comprises 15 residues. For the CDR3, the DNA is TGTGCCATCAGTGAGTACGAGACAGGGGTCAATGAGCAGTTCTTC. Translating it yields CAISEYETGVNEQFF.

The gene calls are TRBV14 and TRBJ1-4, with 8 positions matching TRBD1. There are 18 residues in the CDR3. J gave up 0 bases and V 4 bases, and 10 bases lay outside the gene matches. Germline loops: CDR1 SGHDN, CDR2 FVKESK. The DNA of the CDR3 is TGTGCCAGCAGCCCACAGGGGGGTCGGTTTGCAACTAATGAAAAACTGTTTTTT. Its protein product is CASSPQGGRFATNEKLFF.

The V and J genes are TRBV7-6 and TRBJ2-1, with TRBD2 matching over 10 bases. CDR3 length: 18 residues. Germline V lookup: CDR1 SGHVS, CDR2 FNYEAQ. The V segment lost 3 bases and the J segment 0 bases; nucleotides outside the gene matches: 8. The CDR3 nucleotides read TGTGCCAGCAGCTTCCGGCCTAGCGGGGGAAGCTCCTACAATGAGCAGTTCTTC. Residues: CASSFRPSGGSSYNEQFF.

Only a few counts were recorded for this clonotype. The chain recombines TRBV9 with TRBJ2-3; a possible D gene is TRBD2 (6 bases). The CDR3 is 14 residues long. Trimming left V 4 bases short and J 5 bases short, with 14 bases between. Germline assignment: CDR1 SGDLS and CDR2 YYNGEE. The CDR3 sequence is CASSPTTGGDTQYF. The CDR3 DNA sequence: TGTGCCAGCAGCCCGACTACCGGGGGAGATACGCAGTATTTT. Complete variable domain (other parts from reference TRBV9 and TRBJ2-3): DSGVTQTPKHLITATGQRVTLRCSPRSGDLSVYWYQQSLDQGLQFLIQYYNGEERAKGNILERFSAQQFPDLHSELNLSSLELGDSALYFCASSPTTGGDTQYFGPGTRLTVL.